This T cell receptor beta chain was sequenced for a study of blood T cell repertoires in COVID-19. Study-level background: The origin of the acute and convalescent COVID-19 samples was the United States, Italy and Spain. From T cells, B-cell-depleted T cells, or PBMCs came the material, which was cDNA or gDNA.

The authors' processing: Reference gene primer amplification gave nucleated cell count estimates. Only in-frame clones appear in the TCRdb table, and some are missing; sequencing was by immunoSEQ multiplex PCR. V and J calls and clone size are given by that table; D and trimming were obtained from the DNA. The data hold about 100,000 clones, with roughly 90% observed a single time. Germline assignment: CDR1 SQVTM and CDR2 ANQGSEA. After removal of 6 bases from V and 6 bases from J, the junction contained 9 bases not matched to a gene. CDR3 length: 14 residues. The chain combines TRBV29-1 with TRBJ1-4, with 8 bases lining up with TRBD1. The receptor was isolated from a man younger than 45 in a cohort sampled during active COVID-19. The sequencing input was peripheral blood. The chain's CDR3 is CSVYAGTGDEKLFF. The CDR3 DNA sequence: TGCAGCGTCTACGCCGGGACAGGAGATGAAAAACTGTTTTTT.